The following is a T cell receptor (beta chain) sequence with its context. The antigen remains undetermined. Additional DNA sequences in this sample encode the identical CDR3. TCRdb keeps only in-frame clones here, not all; method: immunoSEQ multiplex PCR. The table shows 2 million to 2.5 million clones, with approximately 94% occurring only once. This record belongs to a study of shared clonotypes between healthy human individuals. Study details: CD4 naive and CD4 memory each took three plates per donor, while CD8 naive took two and CD8 memory one. Study-level points and caveats: Naive CD4 clonotype sharing across several donors was approximately 5.2%.

Sequenced input: naive CD4+ T cells sorted from blood. The subset was: CD45RA+ positively selected. The origin of this receptor is a man younger than 35 in good health.

CDR3 in DNA: TGTGCCAGCAGCTCCAATCCTTCGTACGAGCAGTACTTC. Translation gives CASSSNPSYEQYF. This chain joins TRBV5-8 and TRBJ2-7; D call uncertain. V lost 3 bases and J 4 bases, leaving 11 bases between the germline ends. Germline CDR1 is SGHTS and CDR2 is YDEGEE. This CDR3 contains 13 residues.